This T cell receptor (beta chain) appears in the sequencing data of a study of blood T cells in healthy people across ages. Every donor contributed about 10 milliliters of peripheral blood by blood draw. Per germline, CDR1 SQVTM and CDR2 ANQGSEA. This CDR3 is 14 amino acids long. Alongside a J-beta primer mix, a sample-barcoded 5' primer served in a second PCR lasting about 6 to 11 cycles. TCRdb processed the 5' RACE reads anew with MiXCR; each CDR3 protein has one entry. Of 600,000 to 650,000 distinct CDR3 sequences in the sample, approximately 50% were seen once. V and J are TRBV29-1 and TRBJ2-5, with D possibly matching TRBD2 (6 bases). The tail of the sequence fits TRBJ2-7 better, so the J call may be wrong. The sequence was obtained from a man between 60 and 75 years old in good health. The sample consisted of blood. The CDR3 DNA is TGCAGCGTTGTTCTTAGCGGACCACCCTGCGAGCAGTACTTC. It codes for CSVVLSGPPCEQYF.